The rows below give T cell receptor beta chains drawn from one sample of a study of blood T cell repertoires in COVID-19. Clones were read by immunoSEQ multiplex PCR, and TCRdb kept only the in-frame ones, dropping some. The table shows 80,000 to 100,000 clones, with roughly 80% occurring only once. The sequenced sample was peripheral blood. These TCRs come from a woman between 65 and 79 years old with acute or convalescent COVID-19. The CDR3 runs from the conserved cysteine through the conserved F or W. The order of the fields is V gene, J gene, D gene, CDR3 DNA, CDR3 protein. A D gene is named only where the DNA matches it firmly.

TRBV7-8,TRBJ2-2,TRBD2,TGTGCCAGCAGCCGAGGGGCTAGCGGTACCGGGGAGCTGTTTTTT,CASSRGASGTGELFF
TRBV5-4,TRBJ1-2,TRBD1,TGTGCCAGCAGCGTAACAGGGGGAGGTTATGGCTACACCTTC,CASSVTGGGYGYTF
TRBV19,TRBJ2-7,.,TGTGCCAGTAGTATTAACAGGTTTAGCGAGCAGTACTTC,CASSINRFSEQYF
TRBV30,TRBJ1-5,.,TGTGCCTGGAGTGGGGGAGGAAGGGAGCCCCAGCATTTT,CAWSGGGREPQHF
TRBV30,TRBJ1-2,.,TGTGCCTGGAGTACAGGCCCTAGGTGGGGCTACACCTTC,CAWSTGPRWGYTF
TRBV7-9,TRBJ2-7,.,TGTGCCAGCAGCTTAGCCAGGGAAAGATACGAGCAGTACTTC,CASSLARERYEQYF
TRBV29-1,TRBJ2-4,.,TGCAGCGTGAGGGCAACACTAGCCAAAAACATTCAGTACTTC,CSVRATLAKNIQYF
TRBV19,TRBJ2-3,.,TGTGCCAGTAGCATCGACAGGGATACGCAGTATTTT,CASSIDRDTQYF
TRBV20-1,TRBJ2-2,.,TGCAGTGCTAGTGGTAAGGCGGCGGACACCGGGGAGCTGTTTTTT,CSASGKAADTGELFF
TRBV11-2,TRBJ2-1,TRBD2,TGTGCCAGCAGCTTAGAGGTTAGCGGGGTTAATGAGCAGTTCTTC,CASSLEVSGVNEQFF
TRBV28,TRBJ1-1,.,TGTGCCAGCAGTTTACAGGGCGGGACCACTGAAGCTTTCTTT,CASSLQGGTTEAFF
TRBV28,TRBJ2-7,TRBD1,TGTGCCAGCAGTAAAGGGGGACAGGGGGACTACGAGCAGTACTTC,CASSKGGQGDYEQYF
TRBV10-3,TRBJ2-7,.,TGTGCCATCAGTGTTTTTACGGGAGACGAGCAGTACTTC,CAISVFTGDEQYF
TRBV6-6,TRBJ1-1,TRBD1,TGTGCCAGCACCGAGACAGGGGAAGCTTTCTTT,CASTETGEAFF
TRBV14,TRBJ2-5,TRBD1,TGTGCCAGCAGCTTTCGACAGGGTGTCCAGACCCAGTACTTC,CASSFRQGVQTQYF